Following are 26 T cell receptor beta chains from one sample sequenced in a study of blood T cell repertoires in COVID-19. Measured with immunoSEQ multiplex PCR; TCRdb has only the in-frame clones, and not every one. The table shows around 280,000 clones, with about nine tenths occurring only once. Sequences were obtained from peripheral blood. The receptors derive from a woman aged 25-40 years with COVID-19, enrolled during active disease.

The rearrangement links TRBV18 to TRBJ1-5; 7 positions match TRBD1. This CDR3 comprises 17 residues. Trimming took 0 bases from V and 3 from J; bases not matched to a gene: 8. The germline V gene encodes CDR1 KGHSH and CDR2 LQKENI. As DNA, the CDR3 is TGTGCCAGCTCACCACCAGTAAGACAGGGAATCAATCAGCCCCAGCATTTT. It translates to CASSPPVRQGINQPQHF. Variable domain in full (rest from reference TRBV18 and TRBJ1-5): NAGVMQNPRHLVRRRGQEARLRCSPMKGHSHVYWYRQLPEEGLKFMVYLQKENIIDESGMPKERFSAEFPKEGPSILRIQQVVRGDSAAYFCASSPPVRQGINQPQHFGDGTRLSIL.

The rearrangement links TRBV6-1 to TRBJ1-6; 8 nucleotides match TRBD1. CDR1 MNHNS and CDR2 SASEGT come from the germline V gene. The CDR3 covers 15 residues. The V segment lost 1 base and the J segment 7 bases; nucleotides outside the gene matches: 3. The CDR3 reads CASSEGTGWNSPLHF. The CDR3 DNA is TGTGCCAGCAGTGAAGGGACAGGGTGGAATTCACCCCTCCACTTT.

V gene TRBV2 combines with J gene TRBJ2-1, with D perhaps matching TRBD1 (5 bases). Germline V gene sequence: CDR1 SNHLY, CDR2 FYNNEI. V lost 8 bases and J lost 2, with 19 bases in between. The CDR3 is 16 residues long. The CDR3 nucleotides read TGTGCCAGCTGGGGCGACATTGGCGGTCCCTACAATGAGCAGTTCTTC. Amino acids: CASWGDIGGPYNEQFF.

The V call is TRBV24-1, the J call TRBJ1-5; 8 bases map to TRBD1. CDR3 length: 16 residues. The junction had 9 bases not matched to a gene; V was cut back by 4 bases and J by 5 bases. Germline loops: CDR1 KGHDR, CDR2 SFDVKD. CDR3 DNA sequence: TGTGCCACCAGTGACCCCCGACAGGGGTTCGATCAGCCCCAGCATTTT. Its translation is CATSDPRQGFDQPQHF.

The V and J genes are TRBV4-1 and TRBJ1-5, with TRBD1 matching 9 bases. The germline V gene encodes CDR1 MGHRA and CDR2 YSYEKL. The CDR3 is 17 amino acids. Trimming at V came to 4 bases and at J to 0 bases, leaving 7 bases not matched to a gene. The CDR3 region has the DNA TGCGCCAGCAGCCTCAGTTTGACAGGGGGTAGCAATCAGCCCCAGCATTTT. Its protein is CASSLSLTGGSNQPQHF.

The chain combines TRBV19 with TRBJ2-1, with D possibly being TRBD2 (6 bases). V lost 7 bases and J lost 5, with 15 bases in between. Germline V gene lookup returns CDR1 LNHDA and CDR2 SQIVND (reference sequence). This CDR3 has 14 amino acids. The CDR3 region is CASIKAGPNNEQFF. The DNA of the CDR3 is TGTGCCAGTATTAAGGCGGGGCCCAACAATGAGCAGTTCTTC.

To note about this clone: An end of the junction does not agree with germline; a read error may underlie this. The genes are TRBV28 and TRBJ1-1; D may be TRBD1 (5 bases). Germline V gene data show CDR1 as MDHEN and CDR2 as SYDVKM. The CDR3 totals 13 residues. CDR3 DNA: TGTGCCAGCATTCCCAGGTTTACGGGGGTAACGATCTTT. Residues: CASIPRFTGVTIF. The complete variable domain, with remaining parts taken from reference TRBV28 and TRBJ1-1, reads DVKVTQSSRYLVKRTGEKVFLECVQDMDHENMFWYRQDPGLGLRLIYFSYDVKMKEKGDIPEGYSVSREKKERFSLILESASTNQTSMYLCASIPRFTGVTIFGQGTRLTVV.

The chain combines TRBV6-6 with TRBJ1-5; TRBD1 agrees at 11 bases. CDR1 MNHNY and CDR2 SVGAGI come from the germline V gene (reference sequence). Trimming removed 6 bases from V and 7 bases from J; junction bases left unmatched: 5. The CDR3 totals 14 residues. Here the CDR3 DNA reads TGTGCCAGCAGGGACAGGGGGCGAGGGCAGCCCCAGCATTTT. Translation: CASRDRGRGQPQHF.

V usage is TRBV6-5 and J usage is TRBJ1-1; 7 bases match TRBD1. The CDR3 is 13 residues long. Germline assignment: CDR1 MNHEY and CDR2 SVGAGI. J lost 11 bases, V lost 2 bases, and 8 bases had no gene match. CDR3 sequence: CASSYNTGTDAFF. Written as DNA, the CDR3 is TGTGCCAGCAGTTACAATACCGGGACAGACGCTTTCTTT.

V gene TRBV2 combines with J gene TRBJ1-1, with TRBD1 as a possible D gene (6 bases). Germline V gene lookup returns CDR1 SNHLY and CDR2 FYNNEI. This CDR3 is built from 14 residues. Between the trimmed V and J ends, which lost 4 bases and 1 base, there was a span of 10 bases. In DNA, the CDR3 is TGTGCCAGCAGTGCAGGGGTGGAGAACACTGAAGCTTTCTTT. Protein product: CASSAGVENTEAFF.

The rearrangement links TRBV29-1 to TRBJ1-6, with a possible D match to TRBD1 (6 bases). The length of the CDR3 is 13 residues. Per the germline V gene, CDR1 is SQVTM and CDR2 is ANQGSEA. V shed 1 base and J shed 10 bases, with 11 bases lying between them. CDR3 loop: CSVEVMTGSPLHF. The CDR3, as DNA: TGCAGCGTTGAAGTGATGACAGGATCACCCCTCCACTTT.

The chain is built from TRBV18 and TRBJ2-1; 8 bases agree with TRBD2. Germline assignment: CDR1 KGHSH and CDR2 LQKENI. V lost 0 bases, J lost 6 bases, and 7 bases stayed unmatched. The CDR3 sequence is 16 residues long. The CDR3 region is CASSPPAGGGFNEQFF. In DNA, the CDR3 is TGTGCCAGCTCACCACCCGCGGGGGGCGGTTTCAATGAGCAGTTCTTC.

The genes are TRBV18 and TRBJ1-5; 9 positions match TRBD1. The germline gives CDR1 KGHSH, CDR2 LQKENI. The CDR3 covers 14 residues. J was trimmed by 4 bases and V by 4 bases; bases with no gene match: 2. The chain's CDR3 is CASSLDRGNQPQHF. The CDR3 region has the DNA TGTGCCAGCTCACTCGACAGGGGGAATCAGCCCCAGCATTTT.

V and J are TRBV5-4 and TRBJ2-5, with 11 bases fitting TRBD1. CDR1 is SGHNT and CDR2 is YYREEE in the germline V gene (reference sequence). The CDR3 runs 16 residues. The V gene end was trimmed by 4 bases and the J gene end by 3 bases; junction bases not matched to a gene: 8. The CDR3 region has the DNA TGTGCCAGCAGCCGAGGGACGGGACAGGGGGAAGAGACCCAGTACTTC. As protein: CASSRGTGQGEETQYF.

The J gene is TRBJ2-7, the V gene TRBV13, with D unclear. The CDR3 consists of 14 residues. Per the germline V gene, CDR1 is PRHDT and CDR2 is FYEKMQ (reference sequence). The V end was cut by 2 bases, the J end by 6 bases, with 14 bases between. The chain's CDR3 is CASSLLVSEGEQYF. The CDR3 DNA reads TGTGCCAGCAGCTTACTCGTCAGCGAAGGCGAGCAGTACTTC.

The chain has TRBV2 and TRBJ1-5, with unresolved D. Trimming stripped 7 bases from V and 3 bases from J, with 13 bases between. Germline V CDR1 and CDR2: SNHLY, FYNNEI. The CDR3 totals 14 residues. CDR3 nucleotide sequence: TGTGCCAGCAATCACGGGGAAAACAATCAGCCCCAGCATTTT. Its translation is CASNHGENNQPQHF.

V and J are TRBV4-1 and TRBJ2-1; TRBD2 matches 13 bases. Germline V lookup: CDR1 MGHRA, CDR2 YSYEKL. The V segment lost 1 base and the J segment 9 bases; nucleotides outside the gene matches: 3. There are 15 residues in the CDR3. CDR3 sequence (DNA): TGCGCCAGCAGCCAAGCACTAGCGGGGGGGCTTGAGCAGTTCTTC. Translation gives CASSQALAGGLEQFF.

The chain is built from TRBV10-2 and TRBJ2-7, with 8 bases fitting TRBD1. V was pared by 6 bases and J by 4 bases, with 5 bases of the junction left unmatched. This CDR3 is 13 amino acids long. Germline V gene data show CDR1 as WSHSY and CDR2 as SAAADI. The CDR3 bases are TGCGCCAGCAGCCTTGGACAGGGATACGAGCAGTACTTC. It specifies CASSLGQGYEQYF.

CDR3 amino acids: CASSQDGGEVYEQYF. CDR3 DNA: TGCGCCAGCAGCCAAGATGGGGGGGAGGTCTACGAGCAGTACTTC. The V and J genes are TRBV4-1 and TRBJ2-7, with TRBD2 matching over 7 bases. Trimming at V came to 0 bases and at J to 3 bases, leaving 5 bases not matched to a gene. This CDR3 comprises 15 residues. Germline V gene data show CDR1 as MGHRA and CDR2 as YSYEKL.

The count of this clone is one. The gene calls are TRBV11-2 and TRBJ2-7, with unresolved D. The V gene lost 5 bases and the J gene lost 13 bases, with 15 bases spanning the gap. Germline CDR1 SGHAT, CDR2 FQNNGV. The CDR3 loop spans 11 amino acids. The CDR3 sequence is CASSPDLPPYF. The CDR3 DNA sequence: TGTGCCAGCAGCCCAGATCTTCCCCCATACTTC.

The chain uses TRBV21-1 and TRBJ2-3; the table names TRBD2, a call not compared with the DNA. TRBV21-1 is annotated as a pseudogene. The CDR3 is made up of 15 amino acids. The CDR3 here is CASTHRDGGLGTQYF. DNA for the CDR3: TGTGCCAGTACCCACCGGGACGGGGGATTAGGTACGCAGTATTTT.

This chain uses TRBV11-3 with TRBJ1-1; 7 bases match TRBD1. Trimming removed 1 base from V and 1 base from J; junction bases left unmatched: 6. Germline values: CDR1 SGHNT, CDR2 YENEEA. The CDR3 has 16 amino acids. The CDR3 loop is CASSLGQGRKNTEAFF. The DNA of the CDR3 is TGTGCCAGCAGCTTAGGACAGGGACGGAAGAACACTGAAGCTTTCTTT.

The V call is TRBV19, the J call TRBJ1-5; perhaps TRBD1 as D (6 bases). The CDR3 consists of 14 residues. Germline loops: CDR1 LNHDA, CDR2 SQIVND (reference sequence). V lost 5 bases and J 4 bases, leaving 12 bases between the germline ends. CDR3 in amino acids: CASSVTGMNQPQHF. The CDR3 DNA is TGTGCCAGTAGTGTCACAGGGATGAATCAGCCCCAGCATTTT.

CDR3 bases: TGTGCCACCAGCAGGTCAGGGTTCGGCTACACCTTC. This codes for CATSRSGFGYTF. V usage is TRBV15 and J usage is TRBJ1-2; maybe TRBD1 (5 bases). The CDR3 length is 12 residues. Germline V gene data show CDR1 as LNHNV and CDR2 as YYDKDF (reference sequence). Trimming removed 3 bases from V and 8 bases from J, with 10 bases in between. The variable domain in full, completed from reference TRBV15 and TRBJ1-2, reads DAMVIQNPRYQVTQFGKPVTLSCSQTLNHNVMYWYQQKSSQAPKLLFHYYDKDFNNEADTPDNFQSRRPNTSFCFLDIRSPGLGDTAMYLCATSRSGFGYTFGSGTRLTVV.

As concerns this clone: Without the conserved terminal phenylalanine or tryptophan, this CDR3 likely stems from a read error. No DNA is shown, since the ends of the CDR3 on it are uncertain; the CDR3 is the one TCRdb lists. The chain uses TRBV12-2 and TRBJ1-2; the table's D call, TRBD1, was not checked against the DNA. TRBV12-2 is labeled a pseudogene. The CDR3 length equals 8 residues, ends included. The CDR3 loop is CASRWGFR.

The chain couples TRBV19 to TRBJ1-2; D is possibly TRBD1 (6 bases). V lost 1 base, J lost 3 bases, and 12 bases lay in between. The CDR3 has 15 residues. Germline CDR1 is LNHDA and CDR2 is SQIVND (reference sequence). CDR3 region: CASSIVPGEDYGYTF. In DNA form, the CDR3 reads TGTGCCAGTAGTATAGTCCCAGGGGAAGACTATGGCTACACCTTC.